This T cell receptor beta chain appears in the sequencing data of a study of OX40 agonist ivuxolimab in advanced cancers. Turning to the study itself: Roughly two fifths of patients had received prior checkpoint inhibitor therapy.

Germline values: CDR1 SGHAT, CDR2 FQNNGV. The CDR3 has 14 amino acids. V dropped 1 base and J dropped 4 bases, with 7 bases sitting between them. Comments on this clone: What it recognizes is unknown.

Whole-study findings and limits: Fewer expanded clones were found on average in CD4+ than in CD8+ T cells. Nonresponders, in some cases, also had low normalized T-cell clonal expansion.

TCRdb's copy holds only in-frame clones and misses some; the assay was immunoSEQ multiplex PCR. The profile shows about 77,000 clones, roughly 86% of them singletons. The J gene is TRBJ2-2, the V gene TRBV11-2, with TRBD2 as a possible D gene (5 bases). The TCR was taken from an adult with an advanced solid tumor such as melanoma, head and neck, liver or kidney cancer. This specimen consisted of CD4+ or CD8+ T cells sorted from blood, obtained in a trial of the OX40 agonist ivuxolimab. The CDR3 DNA sequence: TGTGCCAGCAGCTTAGGTAGCGCCACCGGGGAGCTGTTTTTT. This codes for CASSLGSATGELFF.